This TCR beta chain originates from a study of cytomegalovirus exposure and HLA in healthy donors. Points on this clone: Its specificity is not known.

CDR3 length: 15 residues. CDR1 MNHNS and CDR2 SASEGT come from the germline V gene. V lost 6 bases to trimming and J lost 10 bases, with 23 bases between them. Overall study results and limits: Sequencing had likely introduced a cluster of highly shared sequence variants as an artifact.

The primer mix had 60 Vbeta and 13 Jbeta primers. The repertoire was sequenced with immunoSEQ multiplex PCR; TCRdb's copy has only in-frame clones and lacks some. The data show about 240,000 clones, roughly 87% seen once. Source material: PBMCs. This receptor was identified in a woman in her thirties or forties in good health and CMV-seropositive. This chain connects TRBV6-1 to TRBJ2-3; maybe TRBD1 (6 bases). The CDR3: CASREHRESIDAQYF. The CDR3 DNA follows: TGTGCCAGCAGGGAACACAGGGAGTCAATCGATGCGCAGTATTTT.